This T cell receptor beta chain is drawn from a study of OX40 agonist ivuxolimab in advanced cancers. Generated by immunoSEQ multiplex PCR, the TCRdb table keeps only in-frame clones and is missing some. The top ten clones hold 45% to 55% of a sample with about 20,000 clones, approximately 87% of them seen once. For this clone: Its antigen is undetermined.

General study results and limits: At 0.1-3.0 mg/kg, partial responders had clonal expansion among the lowest observed.

Germline V gene sequence: CDR1 MNHEY, CDR2 SMNVEV (reference sequence). V was clipped by 7 bases and J by 0 bases, with 13 bases between them. CDR3 length: 15 amino acids. This receptor was taken from an adult with an advanced solid tumor such as melanoma, head and neck, liver or kidney cancer. This specimen was CD4+ or CD8+ T cells sorted from blood, taken in a trial of the OX40 agonist ivuxolimab. V is TRBV27 and J is TRBJ2-1, with D perhaps being TRBD1 or TRBD2 (7 bases each). Here the CDR3 reads CASIPGGVSYNEQFF. CDR3 nucleotide sequence: TGTGCCAGCATCCCAGGGGGGGTCTCCTACAATGAGCAGTTCTTC.